These T cell receptor beta chains were read from a single sample in a study of cytomegalovirus exposure and HLA in healthy donors. Produced via immunoSEQ multiplex PCR; TCRdb's table is partial and in-frame only. The sample includes around 55,000 clones, about 76% seen only once; the top ten take less than 3%. Material for sequencing was PBMCs. Receptors were obtained from a female donor in good health and CMV-seronegative. The CDR3 runs from the conserved cysteine through the conserved F or W. D genes are given only for firm matches. Size is omitted from some rows. Given values are once, few, many or a class for expanded clones.

J gene,clone size,D gene,V gene,CDR3 DNA,CDR3 protein
TRBJ2-7,-,TRBD2,TRBV7-6,TGTGCCAGCAGCTCCACAGCGGGGAAGAGTCGCGAGCAGTACTTC,CASSSTAGKSREQYF
TRBJ2-7,-,-,TRBV6-6,TGTGCCAGCAGTTACTTGGGGGGAGTCCACGAGCAGTACTTC,CASSYLGGVHEQYF
TRBJ2-1,-,TRBD2,TRBV7-9,TGTGCCAGCAGCTTATTACTTCTAGCGGGGCGTTACAATGAGCAGTTCTTC,CASSLLLLAGRYNEQFF
TRBJ2-1,-,-,TRBV4-2,TGTGCCAGCAGCCACCCGGGGAGCGAGCAGTTCTTC,CASSHPGSEQFF
TRBJ2-4,-,-,TRBV30,TGTGCCTGGAGTGTGTTCGGGGGCAAAAACATTCAGTACTTC,CAWSVFGGKNIQYF
TRBJ2-5,-,TRBD2,TRBV2,TGTGCCAGCAGTGTGGGTTACGGGGGGGCCGGGACCCAGTACTTC,CASSVGYGGAGTQYF
TRBJ2-2,-,-,TRBV7-8,TGTGCCAGCAGCTGGGGGGTGCCCCCGGGGGAGCTGTTTTTT,CASSWGVPPGELFF
TRBJ1-5,-,-,TRBV19,TGTGCCAGTAGTATGGGGCAGTCTAGCAATCAGCCCCAGCATTTT,CASSMGQSSNQPQHF
TRBJ2-5,-,-,TRBV5-4,TGTGCCAGCAGCTCCGGTGGAGGCCAAGAGACCCAGTACTTC,CASSSGGGQETQYF
TRBJ1-2,-,TRBD1,TRBV7-9,TGTGCCAGCAGGCCCCGGGACAGGGGTCTGGGCTACACCTTC,CASRPRDRGLGYTF
TRBJ2-2,once,TRBD1,TRBV27,TGTGCCAGCAAGGGGACAGGGCGTGTCGGGGAGCTGTTTTTT,CASKGTGRVGELFF
TRBJ1-5,-,-,TRBV18,TGTGCCAGCTCACCAGTGGGGGGGGCGGATCAGCCCCAGCATTTT,CASSPVGGADQPQHF
TRBJ1-1,-,TRBD1,TRBV9,TGTGCCAGCAGCCCCCGGGGGACAGGGTATATGAACACTGAAGCTTTCTTT,CASSPRGTGYMNTEAFF
TRBJ1-1,-,-,TRBV28,TGTGCCAGCACCGTGGACTTGGGCACTGAAGCTTTCTTT,CASTVDLGTEAFF
TRBJ1-2,-,-,TRBV6-5,TGTGCCAGCAGTTACATTGGCAGGGCTGAAGGCTACACCTTC,CASSYIGRAEGYTF
TRBJ2-3,-,-,TRBV5-3,TGTGCCAGAAGCTTGGATTCGAGGGAGCCAGATACGCAGTATTTT,CARSLDSREPDTQYF
TRBJ2-6,once,TRBD1,TRBV30,TGTGCCTGGAGTCCGAACCGGGACAGGGGGCGCGTTTCTGGGGCCAACGTCCTGACTTTC,CAWSPNRDRGRVSGANVLTF
TRBJ1-5,-,TRBD1,TRBV10-1,TGCGCCAGCAGTTACAGGGGTGACGAGGGCCCCAATCAGCCCCAGCATTTT,CASSYRGDEGPNQPQHF
TRBJ2-2,once,-,TRBV5-1,TGCGCCAGCAGCCGCTCTCCAGGGACGAACACCGGGGAGCTGTTTTTT,CASSRSPGTNTGELFF
TRBJ2-3,-,-,TRBV7-2,TGTGCCAGCAGCTTACAGGACACCGACACAGATACGCAGTATTTT,CASSLQDTDTDTQYF
TRBJ2-7,-,TRBD1,TRBV27,TGTGCCAGCAGTAAGGGACAGGCAGATTACGAGCAGTACTTC,CASSKGQADYEQYF
TRBJ2-7,few,TRBD2,TRBV15,TGTGCCACCAGCCCCCGGACTAGCGGGCTCTTCGAGCAGTACTTC,CATSPRTSGLFEQYF
TRBJ2-7,-,-,TRBV7-6,TGTGCCAGCAGCTTAGAAAAGCGGAGCAGCTCCTACGAGCAGTACTTC,CASSLEKRSSSYEQYF
TRBJ2-3,-,TRBD2,TRBV30,TGTGCCTGGAGTCTAGCGGGAGTAACAGATACGCAGTATTTT,CAWSLAGVTDTQYF
TRBJ1-2,-,TRBD1,TRBV12-5,TGTGCTAGTGGTTTGGGGGTACAGGGGGCTCATGGCTACACCTTC,CASGLGVQGAHGYTF
TRBJ1-1,-,-,TRBV7-9,TGTGCCAGCAGTCGTCCGGGACACAGGGTAAACACTGAAGCTTTCTTT,CASSRPGHRVNTEAFF
TRBJ1-1,-,TRBD1,TRBV7-8,TGTGCCAGCAGCTTCGGACAGGGGCGGTCGCGAATCGAGAACACTGAAGCTTTCTTT,CASSFGQGRSRIENTEAFF
TRBJ1-1,-,-,TRBV19,TGTGCCAGTAGCACCTCAGTGAACACTGAAGCTTTCTTT,CASSTSVNTEAFF
TRBJ2-2,-,TRBD1,TRBV18,TGTGCCAGCTCACTCGGACAGGAGAACACCGGGGAGCTGTTTTTT,CASSLGQENTGELFF
TRBJ2-1,-,-,TRBV5-1,TGCGCCAGCAAGATCGAGGGCAGGGGAAAGGTGGACAATGAGCAGTTCTTC,CASKIEGRGKVDNEQFF
TRBJ2-2,-,TRBD2,TRBV28,TGTGCCAGCAGACAAACTAGCGGATTCACCTATTACACCGGGGAGCTGTTTTTT,CASRQTSGFTYYTGELFF
TRBJ2-1,-,-,TRBV4-3,TGCGCCAGCAGCCAAGATCACGAGATCCGCGAGCAGTTCTTC,CASSQDHEIREQFF
TRBJ2-5,-,TRBD1,TRBV6-5,TGTGCCAGCAGTACAGGGACAGGGCAGACCCAGTACTTC,CASSTGTGQTQYF